This TCR beta chain was sequenced for a study of human T cells and chemical hapten exposure. As for the study in general: Application of 0.01% DPC to the upper back was done by patch test, with a reading at 6 days. Study-wide points: The immune response of these alopecia patients might not match healthy individuals'.

The library tagged individual cDNA molecules with unique molecular identifiers. TCRdb called the RACE reads again in MiXCR, with one record for every CDR3 protein. This table holds about 68,000 distinct CDR3 sequences, approximately 9.9% found once. The germline gives CDR1 SGHNT, CDR2 YYREEE (reference sequence). The junction had 3 bases not matched to a gene; V was cut back by 4 bases and J by 5 bases. The CDR3 spans 14 residues. This clonotype was detected a few times. Its antigen is unidentified. The time point was: pre-sensitization, week 0. Documented treatment: therapeutic diphenylcyclopropenone sensitization with weekly scalp DPC. Every donor had alopecia and was 18 to 70 years old; all were suitable for DPC.

This material consisted of whole blood, taken in connection with sensitization to the hapten diphenylcyclopropenone (DPC). The TCR was taken from a woman in her 50s with alopecia areata. Some clones in this sample may be carry-over from other donors' samples. This chain uses TRBV5-4 with TRBJ2-2; 9 bases match TRBD1. The CDR3 sequence is CASSQTGGTGELFF. CDR3 sequence (DNA): TGTGCCAGCAGCCAGACAGGGGGAACCGGGGAGCTGTTTTTT.